This T cell receptor (beta chain) was recorded in a study of chemoradiotherapy in HPV16-positive cancers. At the level of the study: A couple of HPV16-positive patients' cells yielded candidate HPV-specific clones and common motifs. The study, taken as a whole, reports: During treatment, candidate HPV-specific clones and E7-related motifs expanded in tumor. For HPV16-positive patients, expanding HPV-responsive T cells associated with longer recurrence-free survival.

Assay used: immunoSEQ multiplex PCR; TCRdb lists only in-frame clones, some missing. This sample has just over 6,000 clones, with around 70% found just once. Over chemoradiotherapy, repertoires were sampled more than once. This CDR3 contains 15 residues. The V gene lost 0 bases and the J gene lost 4 bases, with 12 bases spanning the gap. From germline, CDR1 is LNHNV and CDR2 YYDKDF (reference sequence). Concerning this clone itself: The antigen remains unidentified.

The sequencing here drew on tumor tissue, taken from a patient who underwent chemoradiotherapy. V and J are TRBV15 and TRBJ1-2; weak D call: TRBD1 (5 bases). This receptor was obtained from a human donor with HPV-associated anogenital cancer. The CDR3 here is CATSRERGPAYGYTF. CDR3 nucleotide sequence: TGTGCCACCAGCAGAGAAAGGGGTCCGGCCTATGGCTACACCTTC.